This T cell receptor beta chain was retrieved from a study of blood T cell repertoires in COVID-19. Background on the study: The study drew acute and convalescent COVID-19 samples from the United States, Italy and Spain. T cells, B-cell-depleted T cells, or PBMCs provided the cDNA or gDNA that served as material.

Trimming cost V 2 bases and J 4 bases, with 21 bases left between them. The CDR3 has 19 residues. Germline CDR1 MNHEY, CDR2 SMNVEV (reference sequence). Cohort 3 donors were reported recovered after two negative PCRs, clearance, or symptom resolution. Measured with immunoSEQ multiplex PCR; TCRdb has only the in-frame clones, and not every one. The repertoire has hundreds of thousands of clones, around 90% of them found once; the top ten carry 2.6%. Sequencing was carried out using PBMCs or T cells enriched from blood (not recorded which). This receptor was obtained from a man in his fifties or sixties who had recovered from COVID-19. The J gene is TRBJ1-6, the V gene TRBV27; D possibly corresponds to TRBD1 (5 bases). The CDR3 is CASSLRTAGGAEYNSPLHF. Written as DNA, the CDR3 is TGTGCCAGCAGTTTACGCACCGCTGGCGGGGCCGAATATAATTCACCCCTCCACTTT.